What follows is one T cell receptor (beta chain) and its context. It has no known antigen specificity. Base qualities are not recorded, but no much larger clone differs from it by a single base. Libraries were constructed by the immunoSEQ multiplex PCR assay. Here the immuneACCESS table is served through TCRdb, limited to in-frame sequences with V and J called. Missing clones are a known gap in these copies; in checked studies unresolved V genes cover under half, and the rest lacks a known reason. Counted in this sample were roughly 45,000 clones; roughly 84% of them appeared once. Around 0.86% of the sample is in the top ten clones. The germline V gene yields ENHRY for CDR1 and SYGVKD for CDR2. There are 14 amino acids in the CDR3, from cysteine to phenylalanine inclusive. Only the CDR3 part of the read is kept: 42 bases, read in frame from the first base. The junction shows trimming of 6 bases on V and 6 bases on J, and the gene matches do not reach 10 bases of it.

The data were taken from a study of ipilimumab plus nivolumab after autologous stem cell transplantation (dated by TCRdb to the early 2020s). Turning to the overall study: A median of roughly 5 ipilimumab doses and about eight nivolumab doses was received by trial patients. Included in the myeloma cohort were high-risk transplant-naive patients as well as patients relapsing within 3 years of a first autologous transplant. Roughly 35 patients made up the trial's intent-to-treat population. Patients undergoing autologous transplant for high-risk diffuse large B cell lymphoma, mature T cell lymphoma, or multiple myeloma were enrolled in the trial.

Summary of the overall study and its limitations: The authors concluded that combined checkpoint inhibition appeared tolerable when used as consolidation after transplant. Per the authors, a biologic rationale for further study of the post-transplant checkpoint inhibition approach was offered by T cell receptor repertoire, regulatory T cell phenotype and gut microbiota profiles.

Ipilimumab was given at 1 mg/kg intravenously on day 1 of selected weeks, and checkpoint therapy started 14 to 28 days after autologous transplant. Patients received nivolumab at 3 mg/kg intravenously on day 1 of weeks 1, 4, 7, 10, and every two weeks through week 26. This was a Phase Ib clinical trial that tested ipilimumab plus nivolumab, given as combined checkpoint inhibition, for consolidation following autologous stem cell transplantation. The chain is encoded by TRBV10-3 joined to TRBJ1-1; 7 of the junction bases match TRBD1. The TCR sequence derives from a male donor with multiple myeloma. This specimen was PBMCs, taken in a trial of ipilimumab plus nivolumab as post-transplant consolidation. The DNA sequence follows: TGTGCCATCAGATCCCGGGACAGAATCCCTGAAGCTTTCTTT. Translated, this is CAIRSRDRIPEAFF.